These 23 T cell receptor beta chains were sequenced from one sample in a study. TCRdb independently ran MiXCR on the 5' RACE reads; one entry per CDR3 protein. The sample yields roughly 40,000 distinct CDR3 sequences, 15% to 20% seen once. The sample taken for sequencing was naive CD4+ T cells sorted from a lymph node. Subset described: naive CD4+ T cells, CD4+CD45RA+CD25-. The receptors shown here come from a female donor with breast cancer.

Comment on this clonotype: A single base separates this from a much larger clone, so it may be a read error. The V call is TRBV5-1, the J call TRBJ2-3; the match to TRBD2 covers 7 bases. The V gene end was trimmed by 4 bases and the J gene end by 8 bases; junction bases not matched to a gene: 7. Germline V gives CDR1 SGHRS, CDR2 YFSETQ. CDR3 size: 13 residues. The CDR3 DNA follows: TGCGCCAGCAGCACCGGGACGGGGGGTACGCAGTATTTT. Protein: CASSTGTGGTQYF.

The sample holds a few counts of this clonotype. As DNA, the CDR3 is TGTGCCAGCAGTTTTGTAAGGGGTTCCTACGAGCAGTACTTC. It yields the protein CASSFVRGSYEQYF. The V and J genes are TRBV12-3 or TRBV12-4 and TRBJ2-7; TRBD1 might be the D (5 bases). The CDR3 runs 14 residues. Trimming shortened V by 3 bases and J by 1 base, and 10 bases separated the two germline ends.

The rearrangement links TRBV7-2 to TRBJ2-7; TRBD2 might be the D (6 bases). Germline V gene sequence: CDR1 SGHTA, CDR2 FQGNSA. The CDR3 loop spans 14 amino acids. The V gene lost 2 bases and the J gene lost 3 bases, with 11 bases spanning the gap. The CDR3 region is CASSLNPGDYEQYF. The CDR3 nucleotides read TGTGCCAGCAGCTTAAACCCGGGGGACTACGAGCAGTACTTC.

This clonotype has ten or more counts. CDR3 coding DNA: TGCAGCGTTGAAGAGGGGTCTGGAAACACCATATATTTT. This translates into CSVEEGSGNTIYF. The V gene is TRBV29-1, the J gene TRBJ1-3; D is ambiguous. The V end lost 0 bases, the J end lost 1 base, and 4 bases lay between the germline ends. The CDR3 loop spans 13 amino acids. Germline V gene lookup returns CDR1 SQVTM and CDR2 ANQGSEA.

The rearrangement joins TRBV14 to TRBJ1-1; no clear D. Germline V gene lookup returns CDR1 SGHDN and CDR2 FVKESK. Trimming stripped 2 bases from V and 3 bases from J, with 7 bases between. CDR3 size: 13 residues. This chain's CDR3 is CASSQQEDTEAFF. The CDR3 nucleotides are TGTGCCAGCAGCCAACAGGAGGACACTGAAGCTTTCTTT.

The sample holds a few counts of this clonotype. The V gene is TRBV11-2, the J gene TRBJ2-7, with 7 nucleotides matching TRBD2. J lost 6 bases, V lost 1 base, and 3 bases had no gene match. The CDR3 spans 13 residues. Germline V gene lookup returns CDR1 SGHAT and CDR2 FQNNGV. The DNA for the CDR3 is TGTGCCAGCAGCTTAGCTTCGGGGGGCGAGCAGTACTTC. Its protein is CASSLASGGEQYF.

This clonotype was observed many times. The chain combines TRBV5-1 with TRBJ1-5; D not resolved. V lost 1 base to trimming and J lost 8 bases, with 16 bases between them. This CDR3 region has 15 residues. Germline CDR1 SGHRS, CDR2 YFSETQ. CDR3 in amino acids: CASSLTGSGVEPQHF. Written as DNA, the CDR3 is TGCGCCAGCAGCTTGACGGGGAGCGGCGTGGAGCCCCAGCATTTT.

CDR3 nucleotides: TGTGCCAGCAGCGACCCGGGACAGGGGCGTCAGCCCCAGCATTTT. Protein: CASSDPGQGRQPQHF. The gene calls are TRBV6-2 or TRBV6-3 and TRBJ1-5, with TRBD1 identical over 10 bases. The CDR3 spans 15 residues. Germline loops: CDR1 MNHEY, CDR2 SVGEGT. V dropped 6 bases and J dropped 6; count of bases not matched to a gene: 8.

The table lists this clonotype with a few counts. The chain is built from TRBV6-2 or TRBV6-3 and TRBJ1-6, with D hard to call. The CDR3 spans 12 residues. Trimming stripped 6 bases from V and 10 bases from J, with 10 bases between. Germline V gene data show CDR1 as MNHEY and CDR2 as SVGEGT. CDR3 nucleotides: TGTGCCAGCAGAGATTATGGGTCACCCCTCCACTTT. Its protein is CASRDYGSPLHF.

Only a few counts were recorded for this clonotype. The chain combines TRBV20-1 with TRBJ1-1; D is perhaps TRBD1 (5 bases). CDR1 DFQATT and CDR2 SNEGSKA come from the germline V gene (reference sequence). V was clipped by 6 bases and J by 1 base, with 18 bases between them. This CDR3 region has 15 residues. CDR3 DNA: TGCAGTGCCCTTGATCTGGGGGATTGGAACACTGAAGCTTTCTTT. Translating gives CSALDLGDWNTEAFF.

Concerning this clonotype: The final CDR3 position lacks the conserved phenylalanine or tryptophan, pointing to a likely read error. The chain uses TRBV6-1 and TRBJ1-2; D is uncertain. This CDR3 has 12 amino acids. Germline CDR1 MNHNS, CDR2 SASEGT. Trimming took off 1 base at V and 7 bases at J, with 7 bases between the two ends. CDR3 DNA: TGTGCCAGCAGTGAAGTAGCGGGTGGCTACACCCTC. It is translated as CASSEVAGGYTL.

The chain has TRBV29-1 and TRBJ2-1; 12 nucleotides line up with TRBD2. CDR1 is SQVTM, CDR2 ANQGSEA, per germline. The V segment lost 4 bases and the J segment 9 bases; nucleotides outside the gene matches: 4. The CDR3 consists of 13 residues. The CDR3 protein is CSVGLAGGAEQFF. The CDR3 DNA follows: TGCAGCGTTGGGCTAGCGGGAGGGGCTGAGCAGTTCTTC.

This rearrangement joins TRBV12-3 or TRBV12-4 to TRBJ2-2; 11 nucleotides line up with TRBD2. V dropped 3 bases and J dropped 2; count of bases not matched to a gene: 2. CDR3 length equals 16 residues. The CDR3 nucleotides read TGTGCCAGCAGTTTTAGCGGGAGGGTTAACACCGGGGAGCTGTTTTTT. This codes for CASSFSGRVNTGELFF.

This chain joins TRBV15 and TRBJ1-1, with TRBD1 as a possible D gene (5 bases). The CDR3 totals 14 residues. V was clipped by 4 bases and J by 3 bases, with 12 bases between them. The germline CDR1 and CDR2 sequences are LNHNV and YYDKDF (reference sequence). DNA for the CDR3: TGTGCCACCAGCAAAAACAGGAGGGACACTGAAGCTTTCTTT. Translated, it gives CATSKNRRDTEAFF.

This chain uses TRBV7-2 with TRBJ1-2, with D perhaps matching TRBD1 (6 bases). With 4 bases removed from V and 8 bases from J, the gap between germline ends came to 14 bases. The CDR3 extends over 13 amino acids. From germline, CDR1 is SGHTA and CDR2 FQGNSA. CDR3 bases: TGTGCCAGCAGCTCCCGCGAGGGGGACGGCTACACCTTC. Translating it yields CASSSREGDGYTF.

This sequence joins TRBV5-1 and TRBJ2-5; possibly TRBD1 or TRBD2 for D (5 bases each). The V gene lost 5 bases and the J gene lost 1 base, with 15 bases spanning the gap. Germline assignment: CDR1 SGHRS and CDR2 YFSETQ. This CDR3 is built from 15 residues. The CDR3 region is CASRTGTGIQETQYF. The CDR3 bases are TGCGCCAGCAGGACGGGGACCGGGATCCAAGAGACCCAGTACTTC.

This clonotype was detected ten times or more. The CDR3 bases are TGCAGTGCTAGAGTCAGTATAGGACAGGGAAACGAGCAGTACTTC. Translating it yields CSARVSIGQGNEQYF. V and J are TRBV20-1 and TRBJ2-7; 8 nucleotides align to TRBD1. Germline CDR1 is DFQATT and CDR2 is SNEGSKA (reference sequence). There are 15 residues in the CDR3. With 1 base clipped from V and 5 bases from J, the junction kept 10 bases outside the gene matches.

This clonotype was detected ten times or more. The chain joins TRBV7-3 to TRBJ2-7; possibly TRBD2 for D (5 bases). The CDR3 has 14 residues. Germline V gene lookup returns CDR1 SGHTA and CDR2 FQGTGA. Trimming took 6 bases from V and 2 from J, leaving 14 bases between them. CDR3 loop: CASSSGLGTYEQYF. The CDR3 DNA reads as TGTGCCAGCAGTTCAGGACTTGGGACCTACGAGCAGTACTTC. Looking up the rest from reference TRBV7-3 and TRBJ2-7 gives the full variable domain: GAGVSQTPSNKVTEKGKYVELRCDPISGHTALYWYRQSLGQGPEFLIYFQGTGAADDSGLPNDRFFAVRPEGSVSTLKIQRTERGDSAVYLCASSSGLGTYEQYFGPGTRLTVT.

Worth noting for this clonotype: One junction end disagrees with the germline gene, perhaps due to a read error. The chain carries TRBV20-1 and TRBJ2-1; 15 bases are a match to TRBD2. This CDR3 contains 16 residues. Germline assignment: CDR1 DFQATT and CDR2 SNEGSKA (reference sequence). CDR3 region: CGASGTSGRSGDEQFF. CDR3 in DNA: TGCGGTGCTAGTGGGACTAGCGGGAGGAGTGGCGATGAGCAGTTCTTC.

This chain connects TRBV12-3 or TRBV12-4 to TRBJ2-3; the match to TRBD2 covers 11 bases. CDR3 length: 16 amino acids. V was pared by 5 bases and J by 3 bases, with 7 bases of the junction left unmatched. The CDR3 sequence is CASSRRLAGTTDTQYF. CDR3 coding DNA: TGTGCCAGCAGTCGACGACTAGCGGGAACGACAGATACGCAGTATTTT.

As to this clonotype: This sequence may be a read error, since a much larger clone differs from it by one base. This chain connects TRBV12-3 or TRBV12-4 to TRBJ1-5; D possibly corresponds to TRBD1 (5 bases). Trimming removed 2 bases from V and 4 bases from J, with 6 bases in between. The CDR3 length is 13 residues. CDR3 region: CASSLPGNQPQHF. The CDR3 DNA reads TGTGCCAGCAGTTTACCAGGGAATCAGCCCCAGCATTTT.

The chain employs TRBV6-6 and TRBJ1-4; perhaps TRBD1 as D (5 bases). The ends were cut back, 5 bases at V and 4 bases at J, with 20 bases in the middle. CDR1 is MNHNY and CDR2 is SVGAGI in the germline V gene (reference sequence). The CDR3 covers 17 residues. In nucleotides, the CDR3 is TGTGCCAGCAGTCCTCATTACGGGACGGAAGTTAATGAAAAACTGTTTTTT. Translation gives CASSPHYGTEVNEKLFF.

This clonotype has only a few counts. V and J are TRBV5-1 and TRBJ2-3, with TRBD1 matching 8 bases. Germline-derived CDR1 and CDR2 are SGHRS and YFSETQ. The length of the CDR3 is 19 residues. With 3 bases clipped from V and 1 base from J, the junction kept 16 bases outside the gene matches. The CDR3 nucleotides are TGCGCCAGCAGCTCAAAAGCTCGATATGGACAGGGCGGCACAGATACGCAGTATTTT. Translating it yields CASSSKARYGQGGTDTQYF.